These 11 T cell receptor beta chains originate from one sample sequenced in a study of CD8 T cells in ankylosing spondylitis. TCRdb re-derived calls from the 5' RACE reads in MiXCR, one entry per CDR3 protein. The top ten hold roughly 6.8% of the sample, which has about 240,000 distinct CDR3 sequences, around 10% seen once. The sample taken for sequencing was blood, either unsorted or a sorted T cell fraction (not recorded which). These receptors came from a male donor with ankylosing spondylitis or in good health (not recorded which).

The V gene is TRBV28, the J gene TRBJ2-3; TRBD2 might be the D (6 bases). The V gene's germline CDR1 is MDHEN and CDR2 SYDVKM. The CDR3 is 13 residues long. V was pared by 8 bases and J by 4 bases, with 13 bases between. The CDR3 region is CASGRWGADTQYF. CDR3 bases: TGTGCCAGCGGGAGATGGGGGGCAGATACGCAGTATTTT.

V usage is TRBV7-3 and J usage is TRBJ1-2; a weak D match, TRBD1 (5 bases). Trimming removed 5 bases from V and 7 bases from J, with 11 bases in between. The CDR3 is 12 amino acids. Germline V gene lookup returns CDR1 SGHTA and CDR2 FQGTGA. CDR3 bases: TGTGCCAGCAGCCTACCAGGGCCTGGCTACACCTTC. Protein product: CASSLPGPGYTF. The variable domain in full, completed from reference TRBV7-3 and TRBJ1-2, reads GAGVSQTPSNKVTEKGKYVELRCDPISGHTALYWYRQSLGQGPEFLIYFQGTGAADDSGLPNDRFFAVRPEGSVSTLKIQRTERGDSAVYLCASSLPGPGYTFGSGTRLTVV.

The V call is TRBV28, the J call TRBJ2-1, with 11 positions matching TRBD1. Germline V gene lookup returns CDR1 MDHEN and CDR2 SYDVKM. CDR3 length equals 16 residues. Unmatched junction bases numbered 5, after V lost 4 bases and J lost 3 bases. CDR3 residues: CASSSSGTGGYNEQFF. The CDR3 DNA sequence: TGTGCCAGCAGTTCGTCCGGGACAGGGGGCTACAATGAGCAGTTCTTC. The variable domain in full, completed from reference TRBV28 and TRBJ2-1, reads DVKVTQSSRYLVKRTGEKVFLECVQDMDHENMFWYRQDPGLGLRLIYFSYDVKMKEKGDIPEGYSVSREKKERFSLILESASTNQTSMYLCASSSSGTGGYNEQFFGPGTRLTVL.

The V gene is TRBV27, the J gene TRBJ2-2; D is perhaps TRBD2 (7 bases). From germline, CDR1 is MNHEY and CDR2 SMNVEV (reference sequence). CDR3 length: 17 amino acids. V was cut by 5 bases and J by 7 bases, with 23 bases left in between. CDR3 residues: CASSGIGGGRIIGELFF. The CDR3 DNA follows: TGTGCCAGCAGTGGTATTGGGGGGGGGCGGATTATCGGGGAGCTGTTTTTT.

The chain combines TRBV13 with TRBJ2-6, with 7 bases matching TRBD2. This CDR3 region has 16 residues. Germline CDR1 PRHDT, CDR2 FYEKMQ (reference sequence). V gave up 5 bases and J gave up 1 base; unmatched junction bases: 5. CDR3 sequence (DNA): TGTGCCAGCAGCCCTCGGGAGGTATCTGGGGCCAACGTCCTGACTTTC. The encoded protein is CASSPREVSGANVLTF.

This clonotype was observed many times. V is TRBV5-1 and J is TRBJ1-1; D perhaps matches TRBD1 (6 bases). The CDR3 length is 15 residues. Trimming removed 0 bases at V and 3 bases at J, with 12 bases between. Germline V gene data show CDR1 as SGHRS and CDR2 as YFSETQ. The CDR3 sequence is CASSLGGGGHTEAFF. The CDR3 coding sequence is TGCGCCAGCAGCTTGGGGGGGGGCGGTCACACTGAAGCTTTCTTT.

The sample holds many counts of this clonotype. CDR3 in DNA: TGTGCCAGCAGTTCCTCGGGGGCCAATGAGCAGTTCTTC. Residues: CASSSSGANEQFF. This chain joins TRBV11-2 and TRBJ2-1; TRBD1 or TRBD2 may be the D gene (6 bases each). Germline V gene sequence: CDR1 SGHAT, CDR2 FQNNGV. The CDR3 totals 13 residues. V was trimmed by 6 bases and J by 6 bases, leaving 12 bases between them.

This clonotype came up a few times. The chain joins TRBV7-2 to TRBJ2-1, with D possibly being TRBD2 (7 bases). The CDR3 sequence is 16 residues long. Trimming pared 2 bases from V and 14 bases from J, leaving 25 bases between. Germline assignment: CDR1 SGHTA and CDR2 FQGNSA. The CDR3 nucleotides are TGTGCCAGCAGCTTATATTGGGAGGGGGACTACAATATGGAGTTCTTC. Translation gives CASSLYWEGDYNMEFF. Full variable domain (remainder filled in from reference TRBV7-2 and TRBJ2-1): GAGVSQSPSNKVTEKGKDVELRCDPISGHTALYWYRQSLGQGLEFLIYFQGNSAPDKSGLPSDRFSAERTGGSVSTLTIQRTQQEDSAVYLCASSLYWEGDYNMEFFGPGTRLTVL.

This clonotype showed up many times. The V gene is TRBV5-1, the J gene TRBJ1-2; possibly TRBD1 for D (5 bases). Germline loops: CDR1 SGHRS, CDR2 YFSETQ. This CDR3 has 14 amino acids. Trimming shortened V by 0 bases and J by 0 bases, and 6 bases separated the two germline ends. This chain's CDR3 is CASSLGDPNYGYTF. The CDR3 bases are TGCGCCAGCAGCTTGGGGGACCCTAACTATGGCTACACCTTC.

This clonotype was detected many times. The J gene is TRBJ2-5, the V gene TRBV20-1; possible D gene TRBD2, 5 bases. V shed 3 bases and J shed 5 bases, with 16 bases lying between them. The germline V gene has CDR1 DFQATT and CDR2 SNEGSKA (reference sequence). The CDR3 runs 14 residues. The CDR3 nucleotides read TGCAGTGCTAGTGGGCTAGCTCTCAGGGAGACCCAGTACTTC. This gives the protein CSASGLALRETQYF.

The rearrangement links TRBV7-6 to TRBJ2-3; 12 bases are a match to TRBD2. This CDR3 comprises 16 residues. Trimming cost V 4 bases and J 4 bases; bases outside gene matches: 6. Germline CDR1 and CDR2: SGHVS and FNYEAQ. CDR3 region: CASSSLAGGPADTQYF. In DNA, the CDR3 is TGTGCCAGCAGCTCTCTAGCGGGGGGGCCTGCAGATACGCAGTATTTT.